This T cell receptor (beta chain) is from a study of blood T cell repertoires in COVID-19. Study in general: Italy, Spain and the United States were the sources of the convalescent and acute COVID-19 samples. Sources were T cells, B-cell-depleted T cells, or PBMCs; the material itself was cDNA or gDNA.

Followed longitudinally, the Seattle patients had been enrolled during active infection. The CDR3 spans 15 residues. Per germline, CDR1 MNHEY and CDR2 SMNVEV (reference sequence). Trimming stripped 2 bases from V and 0 bases from J, with 9 bases between. Under the authors' procedure: Reference gene primer amplification gave nucleated cell count estimates. Clones were read by immunoSEQ multiplex PCR, and TCRdb kept only the in-frame ones, dropping some. The V and J calls and clone size are taken from that table; D and trimming were inferred from the DNA. The table records around 400,000 clones, around 87% of them present only once.

This sequence joins TRBV27 and TRBJ2-3; D may be TRBD1 (5 bases). Sequenced sample: peripheral blood. This TCR was recovered from a woman younger than 45 with COVID-19, enrolled during active disease. The CDR3 spells CASSLQGTSTDTQYF. As DNA, the CDR3 is TGTGCCAGCAGTTTACAGGGAACTAGCACAGATACGCAGTATTTT.